The 22 T cell receptor beta chains presented below share a single source sample, sequenced in a study of T cell changes during pregnancy in multiple sclerosis (dated by TCRdb to between 2018 and 2020). The library was obtained by the immunoSEQ multiplex PCR assay. Drawn from immuneACCESS, this table holds only the in-frame rearrangements with V and J called that TCRdb kept. Clones are partly lost; checked studies trace under half to an unresolved V gene and leave the rest unexplained. The sample table holds some 56,000 clones, of which approximately 92% were seen once. Jointly, the top ten make up 0.64% of the sample. The sequences come from CD4+ T cells from peripheral blood mononuclear cells, collected after pregnancy. All receptors derive from a female donor with multiple sclerosis, enrolled in a pregnancy study.

The rearrangement uses TRBV6-5 and TRBJ2-7, with D possibly TRBD1 on 5 matching bases. The V and J ends lost 6 bases and 6 bases respectively, with 12 bases between them. This CDR3 region has 12 residues. Germline V lookup: CDR1 MNHEY, CDR2 SVGAGI. CDR3 protein: CASRSTVPEQYF. The CDR3, as DNA: TGTGCCAGCAGATCGACAGTCCCCGAGCAGTACTTC.

The chain couples TRBV19 to TRBJ2-5; possible D gene TRBD2, 6 bases. This CDR3 comprises 13 residues. V was shortened by 6 bases and J by 2 bases, with 10 bases between the two germline ends. In germline, CDR1 is LNHDA, CDR2 SQIVND (reference sequence). In nucleotides, the CDR3 is TGTGCCAGTAGAGGGGACTGGCAAGAGACCCAGTACTTC. Protein sequence: CASRGDWQETQYF.

This rearrangement joins TRBV30 to TRBJ1-5; D uncertain. The ends were cut back, 0 bases at V and 1 base at J, with 4 bases in the middle. The CDR3 has 13 amino acids. From germline, CDR1 is GTSNPN and CDR2 SVGIG (reference sequence). In nucleotides, the CDR3 is TGTGCCTGGAGTGTCAGAAGCAATCAGCCCCAGCATTTT. Amino acid sequence: CAWSVRSNQPQHF. Complete variable domain (other parts from reference TRBV30 and TRBJ1-5): SQTIHQWPATLVQPVGSPLSLECTVEGTSNPNLYWYRQAAGRGLQLLFYSVGIGQISSEVPQNLSASRPQDRQFILSSKKLLLSDSGFYLCAWSVRSNQPQHFGDGTRLSIL.

This chain links TRBV6-4 with TRBJ2-3; TRBD2 matches 8 bases. Germline trimming cut 0 bases from V and 1 base from J; bases unmatched to any gene: 0. Germline assignment: CDR1 MRHNA and CDR2 SNTAGT. The CDR3 runs 15 residues. The CDR3 loop reads CASSDSSGGTDTQYF. The CDR3 region has the DNA TGTGCCAGCAGTGACTCTAGCGGGGGCACAGATACGCAGTATTTT.

The rearrangement uses TRBV6-4 and TRBJ1-1, with 8 bases lining up with TRBD1. Per the germline V gene, CDR1 is MRHNA and CDR2 is SNTAGT. CDR3 length equals 15 residues. V dropped 6 bases and J dropped 3; count of bases not matched to a gene: 9. This CDR3 reads CASRLAGGADTEAFF. The DNA of the CDR3 is TGTGCCAGCAGACTTGCAGGGGGCGCCGACACTGAAGCTTTCTTT.

This sequence joins TRBV7-9 and TRBJ2-6, with TRBD1 matching over 8 bases. V trimming: 6 bases; J trimming: 0 bases; junction bases outside the gene matches: 7. The V gene's germline CDR1 is SEHNR and CDR2 FQNEAQ (reference sequence). The CDR3 is 17 amino acids. This CDR3 is CASRTGAFFSGANVLTF. CDR3 sequence (DNA): TGTGCCAGCAGGACAGGGGCCTTCTTCTCTGGGGCCAACGTCCTGACTTTC.

The rearrangement uses TRBV19 and TRBJ2-1; 12 bases are a match to TRBD1. Germline V gives CDR1 LNHDA, CDR2 SQIVND (reference sequence). J gave up 11 bases and V 5 bases, and 19 bases lay outside the gene matches. This CDR3 has 18 amino acids. The CDR3 is CASSYSPGGQGARGQQFF. The CDR3 DNA follows: TGTGCCAGTAGTTATTCCCCCGGGGGACAGGGGGCGAGGGGACAGCAGTTCTTC. The entire variable domain, with the rest obtained from reference TRBV19 and TRBJ2-1, is as follows: DGGITQSPKYLFRKEGQNVTLSCEQNLNHDAMYWYRQDPGQGLRLIYYSQIVNDFQKGDIAEGYSVSREKKESFPLTVTSAQKNPTAFYLCASSYSPGGQGARGQQFFGPGTRLTVL.

The V and J genes are TRBV5-6 and TRBJ2-3, with TRBD1 identical over 7 bases. V lost 4 bases, J lost 2 bases, and 7 bases stayed unmatched. This CDR3 is 15 amino acids long. The germline V gene encodes CDR1 SGHDT and CDR2 YYEEEE. Written as DNA, the CDR3 is TGTGCCAGCAGCATCCGGGACAGTTTCACAGATACGCAGTATTTT. It codes for CASSIRDSFTDTQYF.

This chain links TRBV6-1 with TRBJ2-5, with D perhaps matching TRBD1 (6 bases). Germline CDR1 reads MNHNS; CDR2 reads SASEGT. There are 12 residues in the CDR3. Between the trimmed V and J ends, which lost 2 bases and 9 bases, there was a span of 10 bases. CDR3 nucleotides: TGTGCCAGCAGTGAACAAAAGGGGGCCCAGTACTTC. Encoded protein: CASSEQKGAQYF.

This clone has only one observation. The chain couples TRBV18 to TRBJ1-2; D gene ambiguous. The CDR3 totals 15 residues. V was pared by 3 bases and J by 4 bases, with 15 bases between. Germline V gene sequence: CDR1 KGHSH, CDR2 LQKENI. The CDR3: CASSPLRGEVYGYTF. For the CDR3, the DNA is TGTGCCAGCTCACCCCTCCGGGGTGAGGTCTATGGCTACACCTTC.

J is TRBJ1-1 and V is TRBV9; 7 nucleotides align to TRBD1. Trimming at V came to 5 bases and at J to 6 bases, leaving 10 bases not matched to a gene. CDR1 is SGDLS and CDR2 is YYNGEE in the germline V gene. The CDR3 is 14 residues long. Written as DNA, the CDR3 is TGTGCCAGCAGAGCTACAGGGGAACGGGCTGAAGCTTTCTTT. Its translation is CASRATGERAEAFF.

This clone has a single count. J is TRBJ1-2 and V is TRBV29-1; perhaps TRBD1 as D (6 bases). The CDR3 is 13 residues long. Germline V gives CDR1 SQVTM, CDR2 ANQGSEA. V was trimmed by 4 bases and J by 2 bases, leaving 11 bases between them. CDR3 residues: CSVGSGVNYGYTF. In DNA form, the CDR3 reads TGCAGCGTTGGATCAGGGGTCAACTATGGCTACACCTTC.

The V gene is TRBV18, the J gene TRBJ2-4; 8 bases agree with TRBD1. V shed 4 bases, J shed 9 bases, and the junction held 17 bases outside the gene matches. The CDR3 runs to 17 residues. CDR1 is KGHSH, CDR2 LQKENI, per germline. The CDR3 is CASSRTGRVGAESIQYF. CDR3 in DNA: TGTGCCAGCTCACGGACAGGGCGGGTCGGGGCGGAAAGCATTCAGTACTTC.

This chain links TRBV9 with TRBJ1-6; the D is unclear. Per germline, CDR1 SGDLS and CDR2 YYNGEE. The CDR3 is 14 amino acids. V lost 4 bases and J 8 bases, leaving 13 bases between the germline ends. The CDR3: CASSLRHTDSPLHF. The CDR3 DNA sequence: TGTGCCAGCAGCCTCCGACATACCGATTCACCCCTCCACTTT.

The chain recombines TRBV29-1 with TRBJ2-3; the match to TRBD1 covers 9 bases. CDR1 and CDR2 from the germline V gene are SQVTM and ANQGSEA. The CDR3 totals 16 residues. Trimming took 5 bases from V and 0 from J; bases not matched to a gene: 9. The DNA of the CDR3 is TGCAGCGTTATGGGGACAGGGAAAAGGAGCACAGATACGCAGTATTTT. Protein sequence: CSVMGTGKRSTDTQYF.

The genes are TRBV4-1 and TRBJ2-1; TRBD2 might be the D (7 bases). This CDR3 region has 15 residues. Germline V gene sequence: CDR1 MGHRA, CDR2 YSYEKL. V dropped 3 bases and J dropped 5 bases, with 14 bases sitting between them. The CDR3 nucleotides are TGCGCCAGCAGCCAGCGGGGGCCTAGGAACAATGAGCAGTTCTTC. Residues: CASSQRGPRNNEQFF.

The chain couples TRBV5-5 to TRBJ2-3; D remains unclear. The V gene's germline CDR1 is SGHKS and CDR2 YYEKEE (reference sequence). This CDR3 is built from 14 residues. The germline V and J ends were trimmed by 0 bases and 1 base, with 6 bases remaining between them. This CDR3 reads CASSLGPGTDTQYF. CDR3 nucleotides: TGTGCCAGCAGCTTGGGTCCGGGCACAGATACGCAGTATTTT.

V gene TRBV10-1 combines with J gene TRBJ1-3; weak D call: TRBD1 (5 bases). The CDR3 consists of 16 residues. The germline V gene encodes CDR1 WNHNN and CDR2 SYGVQD (reference sequence). Trimming stripped 8 bases from V and 1 base from J, with 18 bases between. The CDR3 loop reads CASLLTGGGSGNTIYF. The CDR3 region has the DNA TGCGCCAGCCTTCTTACGGGGGGTGGATCTGGAAACACCATATATTTT.

DNA of the CDR3: TGTGCCAGCAGCTTAAGACAGAACGGGGAGCAGTACTTC. This gives the protein CASSLRQNGEQYF. The chain combines TRBV7-6 with TRBJ2-7, with TRBD1 as a possible D gene (5 bases). The CDR3 is 13 residues long. Trimming took off 2 bases at V and 7 bases at J, with 12 bases between the two ends. Germline assignment: CDR1 SGHVS and CDR2 FNYEAQ.

In its sample, this clone was seen once. This chain joins TRBV7-2 and TRBJ2-1, with 10 bases fitting TRBD1. Germline V CDR1 and CDR2: SGHTA, FQGNSA. Trimming cost V 3 bases and J 7 bases; bases outside gene matches: 6. The CDR3 loop spans 15 amino acids. This CDR3 is CASSLGQGSFNEQFF. DNA of the CDR3: TGTGCCAGCAGCTTGGGACAGGGGTCTTTTAATGAGCAGTTCTTC.

The rearrangement joins TRBV7-8 to TRBJ2-5; 8 bases map to TRBD2. In germline, CDR1 is SGHVS, CDR2 FQNEAQ. The length of the CDR3 is 14 residues. V lost 9 bases to trimming and J lost 4 bases; unmatched junction nucleotides: 10. In DNA form, the CDR3 reads TGTGCCAGTGGAACGGGGGGGCCTAGAGAGACCCAGTACTTC. Its translation: CASGTGGPRETQYF.

V and J are TRBV29-1 and TRBJ2-7; tentatively, D is TRBD2 (5 bases). V lost 4 bases and J 2 bases, leaving 9 bases between the germline ends. Germline V lookup: CDR1 SQVTM, CDR2 ANQGSEA. The CDR3 consists of 12 residues. The CDR3 DNA reads TGCAGCGTTGGAGTCGGGGCCTACGAGCAGTACTTC. Translated, it gives CSVGVGAYEQYF.